This T cell receptor (beta chain) was obtained from a study of cytomegalovirus exposure and HLA in healthy donors. Overall study context: The 120 validation repertoires were reported in a later analysis to have been generated on the same platform as the roughly 670 first-cohort repertoires.

In germline, CDR1 is KGHSY, CDR2 FQNENV. Trimming left V 0 bases short and J 1 base short, with 6 bases between. The CDR3 covers 14 residues. The validation cohort, a group of 130 or so subjects, included the donors and was separate from the roughly 670-subject first cohort. General study results and limits: Reported performance of the classifier showed diagnosis of cytomegalovirus status with high specificity and sensitivity. The authors confirmed in vitro that three CMV-associated chains were specific for CMV antigens.

Clones were sequenced by immunoSEQ multiplex PCR, and TCRdb holds only the in-frame ones, with some missing. This sample has about 200,000 clones, with around 86% found just once. Note on this clone: The antigen is undetermined.

The chain has TRBV16 and TRBJ1-1, with D possibly being TRBD1 (5 bases). Sequencing was done on a sample of PBMCs. The sequence was obtained from a woman aged 18-29 years in good health and CMV-seropositive. Here the CDR3 reads CASSQSQGNTEAFF. In nucleotides, the CDR3 is TGTGCCAGCAGCCAATCCCAGGGGAACACTGAAGCTTTCTTT.